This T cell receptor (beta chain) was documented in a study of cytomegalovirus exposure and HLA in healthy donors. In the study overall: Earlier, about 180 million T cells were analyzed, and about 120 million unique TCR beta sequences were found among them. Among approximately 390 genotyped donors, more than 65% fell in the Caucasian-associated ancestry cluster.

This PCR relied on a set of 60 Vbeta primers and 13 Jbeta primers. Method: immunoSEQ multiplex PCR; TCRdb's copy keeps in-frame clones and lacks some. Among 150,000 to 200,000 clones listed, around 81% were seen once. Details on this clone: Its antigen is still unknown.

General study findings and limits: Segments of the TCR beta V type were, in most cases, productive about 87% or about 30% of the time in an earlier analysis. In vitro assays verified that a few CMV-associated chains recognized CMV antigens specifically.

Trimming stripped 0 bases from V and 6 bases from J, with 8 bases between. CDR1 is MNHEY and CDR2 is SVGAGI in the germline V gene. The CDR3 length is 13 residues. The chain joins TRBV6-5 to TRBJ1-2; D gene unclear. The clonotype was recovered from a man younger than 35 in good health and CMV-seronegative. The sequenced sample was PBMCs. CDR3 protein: CASSYSFGDGYTF. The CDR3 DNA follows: TGTGCCAGCAGTTACTCGTTCGGTGATGGCTACACCTTC.